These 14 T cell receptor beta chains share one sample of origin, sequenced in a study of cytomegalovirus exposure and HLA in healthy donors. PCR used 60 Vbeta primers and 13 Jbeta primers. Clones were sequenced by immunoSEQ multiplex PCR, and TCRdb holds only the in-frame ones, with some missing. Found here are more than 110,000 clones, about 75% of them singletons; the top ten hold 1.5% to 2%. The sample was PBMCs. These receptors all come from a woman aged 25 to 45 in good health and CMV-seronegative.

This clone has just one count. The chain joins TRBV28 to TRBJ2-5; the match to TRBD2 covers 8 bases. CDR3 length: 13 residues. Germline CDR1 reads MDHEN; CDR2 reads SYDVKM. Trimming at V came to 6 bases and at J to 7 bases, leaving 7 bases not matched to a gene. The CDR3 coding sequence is TGTGCCAGCAGGCCACCGGGAGGGAGGACCCAGTACTTC. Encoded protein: CASRPPGGRTQYF. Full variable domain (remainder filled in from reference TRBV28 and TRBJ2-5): DVKVTQSSRYLVKRTGEKVFLECVQDMDHENMFWYRQDPGLGLRLIYFSYDVKMKEKGDIPEGYSVSREKKERFSLILESASTNQTSMYLCASRPPGGRTQYFGPGTRLLVL.

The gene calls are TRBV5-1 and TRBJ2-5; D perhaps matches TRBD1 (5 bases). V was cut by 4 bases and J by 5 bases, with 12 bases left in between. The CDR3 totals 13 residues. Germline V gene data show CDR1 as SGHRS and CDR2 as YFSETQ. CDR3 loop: CASSKGHRETQYF. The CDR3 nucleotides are TGCGCCAGCAGCAAGGGGCACAGGGAGACCCAGTACTTC.

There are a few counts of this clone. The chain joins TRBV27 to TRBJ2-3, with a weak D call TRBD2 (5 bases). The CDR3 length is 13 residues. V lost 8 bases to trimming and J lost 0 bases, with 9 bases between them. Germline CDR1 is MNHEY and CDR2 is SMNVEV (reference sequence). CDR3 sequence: CASLARSTDTQYF. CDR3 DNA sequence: TGTGCCAGCTTAGCGAGAAGCACAGATACGCAGTATTTT.

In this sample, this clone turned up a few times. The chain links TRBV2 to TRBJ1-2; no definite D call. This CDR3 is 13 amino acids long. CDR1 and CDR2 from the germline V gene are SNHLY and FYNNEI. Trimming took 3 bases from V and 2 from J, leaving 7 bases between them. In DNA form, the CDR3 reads TGTGCCAGCAGTGACAGAAACAACTATGGCTACACCTTC. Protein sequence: CASSDRNNYGYTF.

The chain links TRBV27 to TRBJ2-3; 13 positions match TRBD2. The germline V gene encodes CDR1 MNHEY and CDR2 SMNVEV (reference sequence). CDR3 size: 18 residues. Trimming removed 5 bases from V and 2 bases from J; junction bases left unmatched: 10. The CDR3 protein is CASSPLLGTSGNTDTQYF. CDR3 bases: TGTGCCAGCAGTCCCCTGTTAGGGACTAGCGGGAACACAGATACGCAGTATTTT.

The CDR3 spells CASKKTGWSTDTQYF. CDR3 nucleotide sequence: TGTGCCAGCAAGAAAACAGGGTGGAGCACAGATACGCAGTATTTT. The J gene is TRBJ2-3, the V gene TRBV28; D might be TRBD1 (6 bases). This CDR3 is 15 amino acids long. Germline V gene data show CDR1 as MDHEN and CDR2 as SYDVKM. With 7 bases removed from V and 0 bases from J, the gap between germline ends came to 14 bases. Using reference TRBV28 and TRBJ2-3 for the parts outside the CDR3, the full variable domain is DVKVTQSSRYLVKRTGEKVFLECVQDMDHENMFWYRQDPGLGLRLIYFSYDVKMKEKGDIPEGYSVSREKKERFSLILESASTNQTSMYLCASKKTGWSTDTQYFGPGTRLTVL.

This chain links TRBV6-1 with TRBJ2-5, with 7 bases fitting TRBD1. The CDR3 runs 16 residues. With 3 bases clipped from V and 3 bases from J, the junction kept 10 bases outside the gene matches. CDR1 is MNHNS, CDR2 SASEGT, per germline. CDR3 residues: CASSDWNRGIKETQYF. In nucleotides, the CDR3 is TGTGCCAGCAGTGACTGGAACAGGGGTATTAAAGAGACCCAGTACTTC.

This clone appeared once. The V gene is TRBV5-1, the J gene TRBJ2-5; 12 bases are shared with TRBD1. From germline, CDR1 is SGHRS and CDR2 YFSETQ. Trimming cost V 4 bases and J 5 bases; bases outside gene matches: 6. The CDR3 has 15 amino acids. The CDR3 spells CASSGGTGGAETQYF. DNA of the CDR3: TGCGCCAGCAGCGGAGGGACAGGGGGCGCGGAGACCCAGTACTTC.

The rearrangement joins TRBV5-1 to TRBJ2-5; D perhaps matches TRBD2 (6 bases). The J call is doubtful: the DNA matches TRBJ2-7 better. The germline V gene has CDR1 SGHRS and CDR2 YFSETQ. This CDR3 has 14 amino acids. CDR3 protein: CASSFGGVHYEQYF. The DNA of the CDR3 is TGCGCCAGCAGCTTCGGGGGAGTACACTACGAGCAGTACTTC.

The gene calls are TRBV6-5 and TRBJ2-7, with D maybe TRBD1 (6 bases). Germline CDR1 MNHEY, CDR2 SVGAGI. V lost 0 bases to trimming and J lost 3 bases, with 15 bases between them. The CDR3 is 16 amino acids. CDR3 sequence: CASSYSQTGTFYEQYF. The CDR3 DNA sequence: TGTGCCAGCAGTTACTCGCAGACAGGCACATTCTACGAGCAGTACTTC.

For the CDR3, the DNA is TGTGCCAGCAGTACATCCCGGACAGGGGGCCACTTT. Translated, it gives CASSTSRTGGHF. V is TRBV28 and J is TRBJ1-6, with 10 bases matching TRBD1. The CDR3 has 12 residues. V trimming: 5 bases; J trimming: 18 bases; junction bases outside the gene matches: 7. Germline CDR1 reads MDHEN; CDR2 reads SYDVKM.

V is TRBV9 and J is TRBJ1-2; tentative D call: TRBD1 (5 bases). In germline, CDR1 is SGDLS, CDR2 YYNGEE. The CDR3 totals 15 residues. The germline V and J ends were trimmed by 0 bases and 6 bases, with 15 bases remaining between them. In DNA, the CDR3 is TGTGCCAGCAGCGTAGAGCGGGACGGGCTGCATGGCTACACCTTC. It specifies CASSVERDGLHGYTF.

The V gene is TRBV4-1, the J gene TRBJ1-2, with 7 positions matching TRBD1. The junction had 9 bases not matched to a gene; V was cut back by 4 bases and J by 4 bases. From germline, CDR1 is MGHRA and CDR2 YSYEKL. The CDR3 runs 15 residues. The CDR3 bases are TGCGCCAGCAGCCTAGACAGGGACTATTTCTATGGCTACACCTTC. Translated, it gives CASSLDRDYFYGYTF.

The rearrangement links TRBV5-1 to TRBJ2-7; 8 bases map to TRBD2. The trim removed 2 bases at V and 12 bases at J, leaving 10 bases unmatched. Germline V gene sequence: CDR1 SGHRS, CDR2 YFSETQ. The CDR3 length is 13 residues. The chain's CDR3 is CASSLDLGLVPYF. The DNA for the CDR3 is TGCGCCAGCAGCTTAGACCTGGGACTAGTACCGTACTTC.